Listed below are T cell receptor beta chains from one sample, sequenced in a study of T cells in Graves' hyperthyroidism and ophthalmopathy. One entry per CDR3 protein, called by TCRdb with MiXCR from the multiplex PCR reads. The sample holds around 600,000 distinct CDR3 sequences, roughly 45% seen once. The material sequenced was peripheral blood or thyroid tissue (not recorded which). These receptor sequences come from an adult man with Graves' disease, either hyperthyroidism or ophthalmopathy (not recorded which). Both conserved end residues are part of each CDR3. The order of the fields is D gene, V gene, J gene, clone size, CDR3 protein, CDR3 DNA. D genes are given only for firm matches. Expanded clones get a size class; other rows say once, few or many, or leave the size out.

D gene: -; V gene: TRBV15; J gene: TRBJ2-7; clone size: -; CDR3 protein: CATSRGNGDGEQYF; CDR3 DNA: TGTGCCACCAGCAGAGGAAATGGGGACGGCGAGCAGTACTTC
D gene: -; V gene: TRBV7-2; J gene: TRBJ1-1; clone size: -; CDR3 protein: CASSSRDGQTEAFF; CDR3 DNA: TGTGCCAGCAGCTCCCGGGACGGACAAACTGAAGCTTTCTTT
D gene: TRBD1; V gene: TRBV7-8; J gene: TRBJ1-4; clone size: many; CDR3 protein: CASSSRDSANEKLFF; CDR3 DNA: TGTGCCAGCAGCTCCCGGGACAGCGCTAATGAAAAACTGTTTTTT
D gene: -; V gene: TRBV9; J gene: TRBJ1-1; clone size: -; CDR3 protein: CASFAGLLGTEAFF; CDR3 DNA: TGTGCCAGCTTCGCGGGGCTGCTGGGCACTGAAGCTTTCTTT
D gene: TRBD1; V gene: TRBV7-9; J gene: TRBJ1-1; clone size: -; CDR3 protein: CASRKLRDGTVNTEAFF; CDR3 DNA: TGTGCCAGCAGAAAGCTTAGAGACGGGACAGTGAACACTGAAGCTTTCTTT
D gene: TRBD1; V gene: TRBV20-1; J gene: TRBJ1-4; clone size: many; CDR3 protein: CSASWAGRGREKLFF; CDR3 DNA: TGCAGTGCTTCCTGGGCGGGCAGGGGGCGAGAAAAACTGTTTTTT
D gene: -; V gene: TRBV20-1; J gene: TRBJ1-5; clone size: few; CDR3 protein: CSARDGGRDGNQPQHF; CDR3 DNA: TGCAGTGCTAGAGATGGGGGGCGGGATGGCAATCAGCCCCAGCATTTT
D gene: -; V gene: TRBV19; J gene: TRBJ1-2; clone size: -; CDR3 protein: CASSVRDGLPVGYTF; CDR3 DNA: TGTGCCAGTAGTGTCCGGGACGGACTCCCTGTTGGCTACACCTTC
D gene: -; V gene: TRBV6-5; J gene: TRBJ2-7; clone size: many; CDR3 protein: CASSYSGPYEQYF; CDR3 DNA: TGTGCCAGCAGTTACTCGGGTCCCTACGAGCAGTACTTC
D gene: -; V gene: TRBV2; J gene: TRBJ2-2; clone size: many; CDR3 protein: CASSEGLGTTGELFF; CDR3 DNA: TGTGCCAGCAGTGAGGGCCTCGGGACAACCGGGGAGCTGTTTTTT
D gene: TRBD1; V gene: TRBV7-9; J gene: TRBJ2-7; clone size: many; CDR3 protein: CASSLRTGLGDEQYF; CDR3 DNA: TGTGCCAGCAGCTTAAGGACAGGGTTGGGCGACGAGCAGTACTTC
D gene: TRBD1; V gene: TRBV2; J gene: TRBJ2-5; clone size: -; CDR3 protein: CASFGGTGAQETQYF; CDR3 DNA: TGTGCCAGCTTCGGAGGGACAGGGGCACAAGAGACCCAGTACTTC
D gene: -; V gene: TRBV7-9; J gene: TRBJ2-7; clone size: -; CDR3 protein: CASSPLTYSYEQYF; CDR3 DNA: TGTGCCAGCAGCCCCCTGACTTACTCCTACGAGCAGTACTTC
D gene: -; V gene: TRBV5-1; J gene: TRBJ1-1; clone size: few; CDR3 protein: CASSPIVWSTEAFF; CDR3 DNA: TGCGCCAGCAGCCCAATTGTTTGGAGCACTGAAGCTTTCTTT
D gene: TRBD1; V gene: TRBV7-8; J gene: TRBJ1-1; clone size: -; CDR3 protein: CASSLRGLGTEAFF; CDR3 DNA: TGTGCCAGCAGCTTGAGGGGGCTGGGGACTGAAGCTTTCTTT
D gene: -; V gene: TRBV7-9; J gene: TRBJ1-3; clone size: -; CDR3 protein: CASSQGVSTKDTIYF; CDR3 DNA: TGTGCCAGCAGCCAAGGGGTCAGTACGAAGGACACCATATATTTT
D gene: TRBD1; V gene: TRBV2; J gene: TRBJ1-6; clone size: -; CDR3 protein: CASRASQGANSPLHF; CDR3 DNA: TGTGCCAGCAGGGCTTCACAGGGGGCAAATTCACCCCTCCACTTT
D gene: TRBD1; V gene: TRBV2; J gene: TRBJ2-7; clone size: -; CDR3 protein: CASSDRQGASYEQYF; CDR3 DNA: TGTGCCAGCAGTGATAGGCAGGGGGCGTCCTACGAGCAGTACTTC
D gene: TRBD1; V gene: TRBV2; J gene: TRBJ1-3; clone size: many; CDR3 protein: CASSGQGAGNTIYF; CDR3 DNA: TGTGCCAGCAGTGGCCAGGGGGCTGGAAACACCATATATTTT
D gene: -; V gene: TRBV9; J gene: TRBJ1-5; clone size: many; CDR3 protein: CASSVHGDGQPQHF; CDR3 DNA: TGTGCCAGCAGCGTCCATGGGGACGGTCAGCCCCAGCATTTT
D gene: -; V gene: TRBV6-5; J gene: TRBJ1-2; clone size: many; CDR3 protein: CASRNSIGGYTF; CDR3 DNA: TGTGCCAGCCGAAATAGTATAGGGGGCTACACCTTC
D gene: -; V gene: TRBV7-8; J gene: TRBJ1-1; clone size: -; CDR3 protein: CASSLWAHNTEAFF; CDR3 DNA: TGTGCCAGCAGCTTGTGGGCACATAACACTGAAGCTTTCTTT
D gene: -; V gene: TRBV25-1; J gene: TRBJ1-3; clone size: -; CDR3 protein: CASSEWGDGNTIYF; CDR3 DNA: TGTGCCAGCAGTGAATGGGGTGACGGGAACACCATATATTTT
D gene: TRBD1; V gene: TRBV7-2; J gene: TRBJ1-6; clone size: many; CDR3 protein: CASSFRDRARNSPLHF; CDR3 DNA: TGTGCCAGCAGCTTCCGGGACAGGGCGCGGAATTCACCCCTCCACTTT
D gene: -; V gene: TRBV4-1; J gene: TRBJ2-7; clone size: -; CDR3 protein: CASSQEAGTYEQYF; CDR3 DNA: TGCGCCAGCAGCCAAGAGGCGGGCACCTACGAGCAGTACTTC
D gene: -; V gene: TRBV10-2; J gene: TRBJ1-5; clone size: many; CDR3 protein: CASSVTSGQPQHF; CDR3 DNA: TGCGCCAGCAGTGTAACTTCGGGTCAGCCCCAGCATTTT
D gene: -; V gene: TRBV20-1; J gene: TRBJ2-6; clone size: -; CDR3 protein: CSASSPVQSTGANVLTF; CDR3 DNA: TGCAGTGCCAGTAGTCCCGTACAGAGCACTGGGGCCAACGTCCTGACTTTC
D gene: TRBD1; V gene: TRBV9; J gene: TRBJ1-2; clone size: few; CDR3 protein: CASSVADLTGPTNYGYTF; CDR3 DNA: TGTGCCAGCAGCGTAGCCGACTTGACAGGGCCCACTAACTATGGCTACACCTTC
D gene: -; V gene: TRBV12-3/TRBV12-4; J gene: TRBJ1-2; clone size: -; CDR3 protein: CASSESLGREGYTF; CDR3 DNA: TGTGCCAGCAGTGAAAGCTTAGGCAGGGAGGGCTACACCTTC
D gene: -; V gene: TRBV6-5; J gene: TRBJ2-7; clone size: few; CDR3 protein: CASMGGLRAGGYEQYF; CDR3 DNA: TGTGCCAGCATGGGAGGCCTCCGGGCCGGGGGATACGAGCAGTACTTC
D gene: -; V gene: TRBV29-1; J gene: TRBJ1-5; clone size: -; CDR3 protein: CSVRGGGNQPQHF; CDR3 DNA: TGCAGCGTTAGGGGCGGTGGCAATCAGCCCCAGCATTTT
D gene: -; V gene: TRBV2; J gene: TRBJ1-4; clone size: -; CDR3 protein: CASSGHGPPATNEKLFF; CDR3 DNA: TGTGCCAGCAGCGGCCATGGACCGCCTGCAACTAATGAAAAACTGTTTTTT
D gene: -; V gene: TRBV5-1; J gene: TRBJ1-2; clone size: -; CDR3 protein: CASSPNTEGYGYTF; CDR3 DNA: TGCGCCAGCAGCCCGAACACCGAGGGCTATGGCTACACCTTC
D gene: -; V gene: TRBV2; J gene: TRBJ2-5; clone size: -; CDR3 protein: CASKFGRAKETQYF; CDR3 DNA: TGTGCCAGCAAATTTGGTAGGGCCAAAGAGACCCAGTACTTC
D gene: TRBD1; V gene: TRBV24-1; J gene: TRBJ1-5; clone size: -; CDR3 protein: CATSPPGTGNQPQHF; CDR3 DNA: TGTGCCACCAGTCCTCCAGGGACAGGCAATCAGCCCCAGCATTTT
D gene: -; V gene: TRBV7-9; J gene: TRBJ1-4; clone size: few; CDR3 protein: CASSGSLMLGKEKLFF; CDR3 DNA: TGTGCCAGCAGCGGAAGCTTGATGCTGGGCAAGGAAAAACTGTTTTTT
D gene: TRBD1; V gene: TRBV10-3; J gene: TRBJ1-5; clone size: many; CDR3 protein: CAIRGQGGNQPQHF; CDR3 DNA: TGTGCCATCAGGGGACAGGGGGGCAATCAGCCCCAGCATTTT
D gene: -; V gene: TRBV24-1; J gene: TRBJ1-6; clone size: many; CDR3 protein: CATSDAQGGSPLHF; CDR3 DNA: TGTGCCACCAGTGATGCGCAGGGAGGGTCACCCCTCCACTTT
D gene: -; V gene: TRBV6-6; J gene: TRBJ1-1; clone size: few; CDR3 protein: CASTKGSPFEAFF; CDR3 DNA: TGTGCCAGCACCAAAGGAAGTCCTTTTGAAGCTTTCTTT
D gene: -; V gene: TRBV13; J gene: TRBJ1-6; clone size: many; CDR3 protein: CASSHGPYNSPLHF; CDR3 DNA: TGTGCCAGCAGCCACGGTCCATATAATTCACCCCTCCACTTT
D gene: TRBD2; V gene: TRBV19; J gene: TRBJ2-7; clone size: -; CDR3 protein: CASSGGLAGVEQYF; CDR3 DNA: TGTGCCAGTAGTGGGGGACTAGCGGGAGTCGAGCAGTACTTC
D gene: -; V gene: TRBV29-1; J gene: TRBJ2-7; clone size: -; CDR3 protein: CSVDGGTGRHEQYF; CDR3 DNA: TGCAGCGTTGATGGGGGCACAGGCCGCCACGAGCAGTACTTC
D gene: -; V gene: TRBV19; J gene: TRBJ1-4; clone size: -; CDR3 protein: CASTRGYEKLFF; CDR3 DNA: TGTGCCAGTACGAGGGGGTATGAAAAACTGTTTTTT
D gene: -; V gene: TRBV7-9; J gene: TRBJ1-6; clone size: once; CDR3 protein: CASSLAAVGNSPLHF; CDR3 DNA: TGTGCCAGCAGCTTGGCGGCAGTAGGTAATTCACCCCTCCACTTT
D gene: -; V gene: TRBV7-9; J gene: TRBJ2-7; clone size: many; CDR3 protein: CASSLRAGAHEQYF; CDR3 DNA: TGTGCCAGCAGCTTACGGGCAGGGGCTCACGAGCAGTACTTC
D gene: -; V gene: TRBV7-2; J gene: TRBJ1-4; clone size: many; CDR3 protein: CASSPGSGGTNEKLFF; CDR3 DNA: TGCGCCAGCAGCCCTGGGTCGGGCGGGACTAATGAAAAACTGTTTTTT
D gene: TRBD2; V gene: TRBV29-1; J gene: TRBJ2-2; clone size: -; CDR3 protein: CSAGTSGELFF; CDR3 DNA: TGCAGCGCGGGGACTAGCGGGGAGCTGTTTTTT
D gene: TRBD1; V gene: TRBV6-5; J gene: TRBJ1-5; clone size: -; CDR3 protein: CASRRGTGDSNQPQHF; CDR3 DNA: TGTGCCAGCAGAAGGGGGACAGGGGATAGCAATCAGCCCCAGCATTTT
D gene: -; V gene: TRBV7-2; J gene: TRBJ1-2; clone size: many; CDR3 protein: CASSLDRFYGYTF; CDR3 DNA: TGTGCCAGCAGCCTTGACAGGTTCTATGGCTACACCTTC
D gene: -; V gene: TRBV7-9; J gene: TRBJ2-7; clone size: -; CDR3 protein: CASSLDTHEQYF; CDR3 DNA: TGCGCCAGCAGCTTGGACACCCACGAGCAGTACTTC
D gene: -; V gene: TRBV20-1; J gene: TRBJ1-1; clone size: few; CDR3 protein: CSAQTGNTEAFF; CDR3 DNA: TGCAGTGCGCAAACCGGCAACACTGAAGCTTTCTTT
D gene: -; V gene: TRBV7-2; J gene: TRBJ1-4; clone size: -; CDR3 protein: CASATGGRTGEKLFF; CDR3 DNA: TGTGCCAGCGCTACTGGGGGGAGGACTGGGGAAAAACTGTTTTTT
D gene: TRBD2; V gene: TRBV10-3; J gene: TRBJ2-5; clone size: -; CDR3 protein: CAISLGTSGSETQYF; CDR3 DNA: TGTGCCATCAGTCTCGGGACTAGCGGGAGTGAGACCCAGTACTTC
D gene: -; V gene: TRBV29-1; J gene: TRBJ1-5; clone size: -; CDR3 protein: CSSRVSQPQHF; CDR3 DNA: TGCAGCAGTCGAGTATCTCAGCCCCAGCATTTT
D gene: -; V gene: TRBV2; J gene: TRBJ1-1; clone size: few; CDR3 protein: CAREARGTEAFF; CDR3 DNA: TGTGCCAGAGAAGCCAGGGGCACTGAAGCTTTCTTT
D gene: -; V gene: TRBV5-6; J gene: TRBJ1-1; clone size: few; CDR3 protein: CASSLGPGTIVTEAFF; CDR3 DNA: TGTGCCAGCAGCTTGGGCCCCGGGACAATCGTCACTGAAGCTTTCTTT
D gene: TRBD1; V gene: TRBV15; J gene: TRBJ1-5; clone size: -; CDR3 protein: CATSRAGTGDNQPQHF; CDR3 DNA: TGTGCCACCAGCAGAGCCGGGACAGGGGACAATCAGCCCCAGCATTTT
D gene: -; V gene: TRBV25-1; J gene: TRBJ1-3; clone size: -; CDR3 protein: CASSARGAVSGNTIYF; CDR3 DNA: TGTGCCAGCAGTGCTAGAGGGGCAGTCTCTGGAAACACCATATATTTT
D gene: TRBD1; V gene: TRBV29-1; J gene: TRBJ1-2; clone size: many; CDR3 protein: CSVRTGGYTF; CDR3 DNA: TGCAGCGTCCGGACAGGCGGCTACACCTTC
D gene: -; V gene: TRBV20-1; J gene: TRBJ2-7; clone size: few; CDR3 protein: CSASQDAGFSYEQYF; CDR3 DNA: TGCAGTGCTAGTCAGGACGCGGGATTCTCCTACGAGCAGTACTTC